Following are 16 T cell receptor beta chains from one sample sequenced in a study of memory CD8 T cells in hepatitis C reinfection. Produced via immunoSEQ multiplex PCR; TCRdb's table is partial and in-frame only. The sample holds about 46,000 clones; 89% are singletons and the top ten take 0.6% to 0.9%. Noted time point: late/post reinfection, 12 to 24 weeks after detection. Sorted cells were sequenced directly ex vivo without any in vitro expansion. Source material: naive CD8+ T cells sorted from blood. The receptors stem from a man in his late teens or twenties with hepatitis C virus infection.

The genes are TRBV19 and TRBJ2-7, with 8 positions matching TRBD2. V shed 5 bases, J shed 5 bases, and the junction held 5 bases outside the gene matches. Germline V gene sequence: CDR1 LNHDA, CDR2 SQIVND (reference sequence). This CDR3 is 13 amino acids long. DNA of the CDR3: TGTGCCAGTAGTCTTACTAGCGGAGACGAGCAGTACTTC. Protein sequence: CASSLTSGDEQYF.

The chain employs TRBV5-1 and TRBJ2-7; 10 bases map to TRBD1. The CDR3 totals 15 residues. Germline trimming cut 3 bases from V and 2 bases from J; bases unmatched to any gene: 5. Per germline, CDR1 SGHRS and CDR2 YFSETQ. CDR3 sequence: CASSSGTGVPYEQYF. The CDR3 DNA reads as TGCGCCAGCAGCTCAGGGACAGGGGTCCCCTACGAGCAGTACTTC.

The rearrangement links TRBV27 to TRBJ2-5, with D perhaps matching TRBD1 (6 bases). Germline V gives CDR1 MNHEY, CDR2 SMNVEV (reference sequence). This CDR3 has 13 amino acids. V dropped 8 bases and J dropped 4 bases, with 14 bases sitting between them. CDR3 loop: CASGRGGGETQYF. As DNA, the CDR3 is TGTGCCAGCGGCCGAGGGGGTGGAGAGACCCAGTACTTC.

This sequence joins TRBV7-2 and TRBJ2-1, with 8 nucleotides matching TRBD1. With 3 bases clipped from V and 9 bases from J, the junction kept 1 base outside the gene matches. There are 12 residues in the CDR3. Germline-derived CDR1 and CDR2 are SGHTA and FQGNSA. This chain's CDR3 is CASSLTGVEQFF. CDR3 bases: TGTGCCAGCAGCTTGACAGGGGTTGAGCAGTTCTTC. The full variable domain, in which reference TRBV7-2 and TRBJ2-1 provide the parts outside the CDR3, is GAGVSQSPSNKVTEKGKDVELRCDPISGHTALYWYRQSLGQGLEFLIYFQGNSAPDKSGLPSDRFSAERTGGSVSTLTIQRTQQEDSAVYLCASSLTGVEQFFGPGTRLTVL.

CDR3 DNA: TGTGCCAGTATGGGGACAAGATTCGGCAATCAGCCCCAGCATTTT. It is translated as CASMGTRFGNQPQHF. The chain employs TRBV19 and TRBJ1-5; possible D gene TRBD1, 6 bases. CDR1 LNHDA and CDR2 SQIVND come from the germline V gene (reference sequence). The length of the CDR3 is 15 residues. Trimming took 7 bases from V and 2 from J, leaving 15 bases between them.

The genes are TRBV27 and TRBJ2-1; 11 nucleotides line up with TRBD1. From germline, CDR1 is MNHEY and CDR2 SMNVEV (reference sequence). This CDR3 is built from 15 residues. J gave up 5 bases and V 2 bases, and 2 bases lay outside the gene matches. The CDR3 sequence is CASSLGTGGNNEQFF. CDR3 bases: TGTGCCAGCAGTTTAGGGACAGGGGGAAACAATGAGCAGTTCTTC.

This clone was detected once. The rearrangement links TRBV2 to TRBJ1-6, with 8 bases lining up with TRBD1. J lost 10 bases, V lost 6 bases, and 14 bases had no gene match. The CDR3 spans 16 residues. Germline V gene sequence: CDR1 SNHLY, CDR2 FYNNEI. The CDR3 DNA reads as TGTGCCAGCAGAGCCGCCGGGACAGGACGAAGATCACCCCTCCACTTT. Translating gives CASRAAGTGRRSPLHF.

The chain is built from TRBV6-6 and TRBJ1-2, with D unclear. Germline V gene lookup returns CDR1 MNHNY and CDR2 SVGAGI (reference sequence). The CDR3 has 12 amino acids. Trimming stripped 6 bases from V and 8 bases from J, with 13 bases between. This CDR3 reads CASRSDFSGYTF. The CDR3 bases are TGTGCCAGCAGATCCGACTTCTCCGGCTACACCTTC.

Notes on this clone: The junction departs from the called germline gene at one end, perhaps through a read error. Other nucleotide sequences from this sample produce the same CDR3. The rearrangement joins TRBV27 to TRBJ2-1; 13 nucleotides agree with TRBD2. The CDR3 runs to 13 residues. Germline assignment: CDR1 MNHEY and CDR2 SMNVEV (reference sequence). The CDR3 bases are TGCGCCAGCAGACTAGCGGGAGGTTATGAGCAGTTCTTC. This encodes CASRLAGGYEQFF.

This clone was counted once. The chain employs TRBV6-5 and TRBJ1-1; D remains ambiguous. Trimming took 0 bases from V and 0 from J, leaving 8 bases between them. The CDR3 sequence is 15 residues long. Germline V gives CDR1 MNHEY, CDR2 SVGAGI. CDR3 amino acids: CASSYSEVMNTEAFF. DNA for the CDR3: TGTGCCAGCAGTTACTCGGAGGTAATGAACACTGAAGCTTTCTTT.

This sequence joins TRBV30 and TRBJ2-1; 8 bases map to TRBD1. The CDR3 is 17 residues long. Per the germline V gene, CDR1 is GTSNPN and CDR2 is SVGIG (reference sequence). The ends lost 1 base at V and 3 bases at J; junction bases unmatched: 11. DNA for the CDR3: TGTGCCTGGAGTGGGGAGCGTGCAGGGGGCGTCTACAATGAGCAGTTCTTC. Amino acids: CAWSGERAGGVYNEQFF.

This clone has a handful of counts. The chain combines TRBV6-1 with TRBJ2-7; maybe TRBD1 (6 bases). Germline V gene sequence: CDR1 MNHNS, CDR2 SASEGT. This CDR3 contains 12 residues. Trimming took off 6 bases at V and 4 bases at J, with 10 bases between the two ends. DNA of the CDR3: TGTGCCAGCAGGGGGGACAATTACGAGCAGTACGTC. As protein: CASRGDNYEQYV.

The chain carries TRBV13 and TRBJ1-1; D gene unclear. Per the germline V gene, CDR1 is PRHDT and CDR2 is FYEKMQ (reference sequence). The V gene lost 5 bases and the J gene lost 6 bases, with 16 bases spanning the gap. The CDR3 sequence is 14 residues long. The CDR3 loop is CASSPTVSGAEAFF. CDR3 sequence (DNA): TGTGCCAGCAGCCCAACCGTCAGCGGGGCTGAAGCTTTCTTT.

This chain links TRBV27 with TRBJ2-7; 9 nucleotides agree with TRBD1. CDR3 length: 14 amino acids. CDR1 MNHEY and CDR2 SMNVEV come from the germline V gene (reference sequence). Losses at the gene ends were 5 bases for V and 7 bases for J; bases not matched to a gene: 9. In DNA, the CDR3 is TGTGCCAGCAGTCGGACAGGGGCTCCGGGAGAGCAGTACTTC. Translation gives CASSRTGAPGEQYF.

The rearrangement joins TRBV9 to TRBJ1-2, with D perhaps TRBD1 (6 bases). The V and J ends lost 1 base and 7 bases respectively, with 11 bases between them. CDR1 SGDLS and CDR2 YYNGEE come from the germline V gene. This CDR3 spans 13 amino acids. CDR3 DNA: TGTGCCAGCAGCGTACAGGGGTTAGGTGGCTACACCTTC. As protein: CASSVQGLGGYTF.

Concerning this clone: This sample also contains other DNA sequences that code for the same CDR3. V is TRBV7-8 and J is TRBJ1-6, with D possibly matching TRBD1 (6 bases). The ends were cut back, 1 base at V and 7 bases at J, with 14 bases in the middle. CDR3 length: 16 amino acids. CDR1 is SGHVS, CDR2 FQNEAQ, per germline. CDR3 sequence: CASSLELGALNSPLHF. CDR3 DNA: TGTGCCAGCAGCTTAGAGTTGGGGGCGCTGAATTCACCCCTCCACTTT. The full variable domain, with the rest looked up from reference TRBV7-8 and TRBJ1-6, is GAGVSQSPRYKVAKRGQDVALRCDPISGHVSLFWYQQALGQGPEFLTYFQNEAQLDKSGLPSDRFFAERPEGSVSTLKIQRTQQEDSAVYLCASSLELGALNSPLHFGNGTRLTVT.